This T cell receptor (beta chain) stems from a study of T cells in Graves' hyperthyroidism and ophthalmopathy. The CDR3 is 14 residues long. Germline V gene data show CDR1 as KGHSH and CDR2 as LQKENI. Amplification of TCR beta CDR3 regions used RNA as the template. Initially, a first-round RT-PCR of the TCR CDR3 employed the HTBI primer set. Each CDR3 protein gets one entry after TCRdb re-called the multiplex PCR reads with MiXCR. The sample records about 100,000 distinct CDR3 sequences, roughly 15% being singletons. Using 10 ml of fresh peripheral blood, PBMCs were prepared. Whole-study results and caveats: The model anticipated ophthalmopathy a median around six months pre-onset. Most clonotypes expanded in the thyroid (above 0.001) were also present in blood. Patients with ophthalmopathy were separated from those with stable hyperthyroidism by a 13 V-J model.

Concerning this clonotype: Its antigen is not known. This sequence may be a read error, since a much larger clone differs from it by one base.

The chain is built from TRBV18 and TRBJ2-5; TRBD2 might be the D (6 bases). The receptor was isolated from a woman between 50 and 59 years old with Graves' hyperthyroidism. The sample comprised blood. CDR3 nucleotide sequence: TGTGCCAGCTCCTCGAAGGATGGCCGGGAGACCCGGTACTTC. Protein product: CASSSKDGRETRYF.